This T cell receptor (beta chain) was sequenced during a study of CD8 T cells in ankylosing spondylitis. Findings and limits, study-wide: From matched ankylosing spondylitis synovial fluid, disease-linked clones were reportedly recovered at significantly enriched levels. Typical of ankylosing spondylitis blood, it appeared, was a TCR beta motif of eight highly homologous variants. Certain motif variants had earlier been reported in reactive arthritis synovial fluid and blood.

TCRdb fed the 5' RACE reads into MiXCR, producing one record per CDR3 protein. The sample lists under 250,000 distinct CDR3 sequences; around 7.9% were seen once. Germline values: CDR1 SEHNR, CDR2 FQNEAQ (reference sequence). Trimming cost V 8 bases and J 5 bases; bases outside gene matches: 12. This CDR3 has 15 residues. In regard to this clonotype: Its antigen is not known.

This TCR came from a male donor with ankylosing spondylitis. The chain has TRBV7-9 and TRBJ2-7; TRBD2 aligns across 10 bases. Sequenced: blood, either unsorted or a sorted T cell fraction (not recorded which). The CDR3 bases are TGTGCCAGCCCCTCCCCCCTAGCGGGAGTTAACGAGCAGTACTTC. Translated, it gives CASPSPLAGVNEQYF. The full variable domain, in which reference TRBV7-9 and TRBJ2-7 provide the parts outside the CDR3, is DTGVSQNPRHKITKRGQNVTFRCDPISEHNRLYWYRQTLGQGPEFLTYFQNEAQLEKSRLLSDRFSAERPKGSFSTLEIQRTEQGDSAMYLCASPSPLAGVNEQYFGPGTRLTVT.